This is a list of T cell receptor beta chains from one sample in a study of shared clonotypes between healthy human individuals. Assay used: immunoSEQ multiplex PCR; TCRdb lists only in-frame clones, some missing. The data show 2,100,000 or so clones, 90% to 97% seen once. The specimen was naive CD4+ T cells sorted from blood. Receptors were obtained from a man younger than 35 in good health. CDR3s include the opening cysteine and the closing phenylalanine or tryptophan. Fields, in order: V gene, clone size, D gene, J gene, CDR3 protein, CDR3 DNA. D genes are given only for firm matches. Clone size is not always given. Where it is, it says once, few, many or a class for expanded clones.

V gene: TRBV20-1
clone size: NA
D gene: NA
J gene: TRBJ2-3
CDR3 protein: CSAPLTDTQYF
CDR3 DNA: TGCAGTGCACCGCTCACAGATACGCAGTATTTT

V gene: TRBV15
clone size: NA
D gene: NA
J gene: TRBJ2-7
CDR3 protein: CATSNPKVAGTYEQYF
CDR3 DNA: TGTGCCACCAGCAACCCCAAGGTGGCAGGGACCTACGAGCAGTACTTC

V gene: TRBV13
clone size: NA
D gene: NA
J gene: TRBJ1-2
CDR3 protein: CASSQGTDRGYTF
CDR3 DNA: TGTGCCAGCAGCCAGGGGACCGATCGGGGCTACACCTTC

V gene: TRBV29-1
clone size: NA
D gene: NA
J gene: TRBJ1-5
CDR3 protein: CSVSGGGDQPQHF
CDR3 DNA: TGCAGCGTTTCCGGAGGGGGAGATCAGCCCCAGCATTTT

V gene: TRBV19
clone size: NA
D gene: NA
J gene: TRBJ1-2
CDR3 protein: CASTSDRFPYGYTF
CDR3 DNA: NA

V gene: TRBV2
clone size: NA
D gene: TRBD1
J gene: TRBJ2-2
CDR3 protein: CASSSDRANTGELFF
CDR3 DNA: TGTGCCAGCAGTTCCGACAGGGCGAACACCGGGGAGCTGTTTTTT

V gene: TRBV27
clone size: NA
D gene: TRBD2
J gene: TRBJ2-1
CDR3 protein: CASRYKTGTSGNHEQFF
CDR3 DNA: TGTGCCAGCAGATACAAAACCGGGACTAGCGGGAACCATGAGCAGTTCTTC

V gene: TRBV28
clone size: NA
D gene: TRBD2
J gene: TRBJ2-7
CDR3 protein: CASLPGGMTTYEQYF
CDR3 DNA: TGTGCCAGTCTCCCGGGAGGCATGACGACCTACGAGCAGTACTTC

V gene: TRBV7-2
clone size: NA
D gene: NA
J gene: TRBJ2-1
CDR3 protein: CASSLVREMYNEQFF
CDR3 DNA: TGTGCCAGCAGCTTAGTACGGGAGATGTACAATGAGCAGTTCTTC

V gene: TRBV28
clone size: NA
D gene: TRBD1
J gene: TRBJ2-7
CDR3 protein: CASSPRGTGSYEQYF
CDR3 DNA: TGTGCCAGCAGTCCCCGCGGGACAGGATCCTACGAGCAGTACTTC

V gene: TRBV29-1
clone size: NA
D gene: NA
J gene: TRBJ1-1
CDR3 protein: CSGNIYTEAFF
CDR3 DNA: TGCAGCGGAAACATATACACCGAAGCTTTCTTT

V gene: TRBV29-1
clone size: NA
D gene: NA
J gene: TRBJ1-5
CDR3 protein: CSVQDSNQPQHF
CDR3 DNA: TGCAGCGTTCAGGATAGCAATCAGCCCCAGCATTTT

V gene: TRBV7-9
clone size: NA
D gene: TRBD2
J gene: TRBJ2-3
CDR3 protein: CASSLLTSNVGDTQYF
CDR3 DNA: TGTGCCAGCAGCTTACTGACTAGCAATGTTGGCGATACGCAGTATTTT

V gene: TRBV7-2
clone size: once
D gene: NA
J gene: TRBJ2-5
CDR3 protein: CASSQGGTETQYF
CDR3 DNA: TGTGCCAGCAGCCAAGGAGGGACAGAGACCCAGTACTTC

V gene: TRBV4-1
clone size: NA
D gene: TRBD2
J gene: TRBJ2-7
CDR3 protein: CASSQVGLAGYEQYF
CDR3 DNA: TGCGCCAGCAGCCAAGTAGGACTAGCGGGGTATGAGCAGTACTTC

V gene: TRBV2
clone size: NA
D gene: NA
J gene: TRBJ1-2
CDR3 protein: CASRVPLGHYGYTF
CDR3 DNA: TGTGCCAGCAGGGTGCCTCTGGGGCACTATGGCTACACCTTC

V gene: TRBV6-6
clone size: NA
D gene: NA
J gene: TRBJ2-5
CDR3 protein: CASSYLAQETQYF
CDR3 DNA: TGTGCCAGCAGTTACCTGGCCCAAGAGACCCAGTACTTC

V gene: TRBV7-2
clone size: NA
D gene: NA
J gene: TRBJ2-1
CDR3 protein: CASSLEVSRDWFF
CDR3 DNA: TGTGCCAGCAGCTTAGAAGTTTCGCGGGACTGGTTCTTC

V gene: TRBV6-5
clone size: NA
D gene: NA
J gene: TRBJ2-5
CDR3 protein: CASSLRPGGETQYF
CDR3 DNA: TGTGCCAGCAGCCTCCGGCCCGGAGGGGAGACCCAGTACTTC

V gene: TRBV9
clone size: NA
D gene: TRBD1
J gene: TRBJ1-1
CDR3 protein: CASSDRDRGPNTEAFF
CDR3 DNA: TGTGCCAGCAGCGACCGGGACAGGGGGCCGAACACTGAAGCTTTCTTT

V gene: TRBV7-9
clone size: NA
D gene: NA
J gene: TRBJ1-2
CDR3 protein: CASSLDGQGQGYTF
CDR3 DNA: TGTGCCAGCAGCTTAGATGGGCAGGGCCAAGGCTACACCTTC

V gene: TRBV19
clone size: NA
D gene: TRBD1
J gene: TRBJ2-2
CDR3 protein: CASSSRQGNTGELFF
CDR3 DNA: TGTGCCAGTAGTAGCCGACAGGGGAACACCGGGGAGCTGTTTTTT

V gene: TRBV10-3
clone size: NA
D gene: NA
J gene: TRBJ2-5
CDR3 protein: CAISRERGGETQYF
CDR3 DNA: TGTGCCATCAGCCGGGAGAGGGGCGGGGAGACCCAGTACTTC

V gene: TRBV5-1
clone size: NA
D gene: NA
J gene: TRBJ1-1
CDR3 protein: CASSLAGGLNTEAFF
CDR3 DNA: TGCGCCAGCAGCTTGGCTGGCGGTTTGAACACTGAAGCTTTCTTT

V gene: TRBV6-6
clone size: NA
D gene: NA
J gene: TRBJ1-3
CDR3 protein: CASSSVQGSLDTIYF
CDR3 DNA: TGTGCCAGCAGTTCCGTTCAGGGGTCTCTAGACACCATATATTTT

V gene: TRBV28
clone size: NA
D gene: TRBD1
J gene: TRBJ2-7
CDR3 protein: CASSFLRQGKRYEQYF
CDR3 DNA: TGTGCCAGCAGTTTCTTGAGACAGGGAAAACGCTACGAGCAGTACTTC

V gene: TRBV30
clone size: NA
D gene: TRBD1
J gene: TRBJ2-7
CDR3 protein: CAWRRDRPYEQYF
CDR3 DNA: TGTGCCTGGAGGAGGGACAGACCCTACGAGCAGTACTTC

V gene: TRBV11-2
clone size: few
D gene: NA
J gene: TRBJ2-7
CDR3 protein: CASSPSSYEQYF
CDR3 DNA: TGTGCCAGCAGCCCGAGCTCCTACGAGCAGTACTTC

V gene: TRBV6-5
clone size: NA
D gene: NA
J gene: TRBJ1-4
CDR3 protein: CASSYPTTGEKLFF
CDR3 DNA: TGTGCCAGCAGTTACCCCACCACGGGGGAAAAACTGTTTTTT

V gene: TRBV29-1
clone size: NA
D gene: NA
J gene: TRBJ2-7
CDR3 protein: CSAADRDSYEQYF
CDR3 DNA: TGCAGCGCCGCCGACAGAGACTCCTACGAGCAGTACTTC

V gene: TRBV30
clone size: NA
D gene: NA
J gene: TRBJ1-1
CDR3 protein: CAWSVVDSSEAFF
CDR3 DNA: TGTGCCTGGAGTGTGGTGGACAGTTCTGAAGCTTTCTTT

V gene: TRBV4-1
clone size: NA
D gene: NA
J gene: TRBJ2-5
CDR3 protein: CASSHGAYQETQYF
CDR3 DNA: TGCGCCAGCAGCCACGGGGCGTACCAAGAGACCCAGTACTTC

V gene: TRBV19
clone size: NA
D gene: NA
J gene: TRBJ1-5
CDR3 protein: CASSVPSNQPQHF
CDR3 DNA: TGTGCCAGTAGTGTGCCTTCTAATCAGCCCCAGCATTTT

V gene: TRBV7-8
clone size: once
D gene: NA
J gene: TRBJ2-7
CDR3 protein: CASSRGVEQYF
CDR3 DNA: TGTGCCAGCAGCCGCGGAGTAGAGCAGTACTTC

V gene: TRBV28
clone size: NA
D gene: NA
J gene: TRBJ1-4
CDR3 protein: CASRESWGKLFF
CDR3 DNA: TGTGCCAGCAGAGAGTCGTGGGGGAAACTGTTTTTT

V gene: TRBV5-5
clone size: NA
D gene: NA
J gene: TRBJ1-5
CDR3 protein: CASSRRGGEGQPQHF
CDR3 DNA: TGTGCCAGCAGCCGACGAGGAGGCGAGGGTCAGCCCCAGCATTTT

V gene: TRBV11-2
clone size: NA
D gene: NA
J gene: TRBJ1-5
CDR3 protein: CASINPGGHQPQHF
CDR3 DNA: TGTGCCAGCATCAATCCGGGGGGGCATCAGCCCCAGCATTTT

V gene: TRBV6-5
clone size: NA
D gene: NA
J gene: TRBJ2-3
CDR3 protein: CASSYDRPDSRDTQYF
CDR3 DNA: TGTGCCAGCAGTTACGACAGGCCGGATTCGAGAGATACGCAGTATTTT

V gene: TRBV11-3
clone size: NA
D gene: TRBD1
J gene: TRBJ2-2
CDR3 protein: CASSLGTGDAGELFF
CDR3 DNA: TGTGCCAGCAGCTTGGGTACAGGGGATGCCGGGGAGCTGTTTTTT

V gene: TRBV5-1
clone size: NA
D gene: NA
J gene: TRBJ2-7
CDR3 protein: CASSLNEHHEQYF
CDR3 DNA: TGCGCCAGCAGCTTGAACGAGCACCACGAGCAGTACTTC

V gene: TRBV7-2
clone size: NA
D gene: NA
J gene: TRBJ1-3
CDR3 protein: CASSLGPAPGPSGNTIYF
CDR3 DNA: TGTGCCAGCAGCTTAGGCCCCGCCCCGGGTCCCTCTGGAAACACCATATATTTT

V gene: TRBV19
clone size: NA
D gene: NA
J gene: TRBJ1-2
CDR3 protein: CASSFRGLSYGYTF
CDR3 DNA: TGTGCCAGTAGCTTCAGGGGACTGAGCTATGGCTACACCTTC

V gene: TRBV27
clone size: NA
D gene: NA
J gene: TRBJ2-7
CDR3 protein: CASSRGIGAYEQYF
CDR3 DNA: TGTGCCAGCTCTCGGGGGATTGGAGCCTACGAGCAGTACTTC

V gene: TRBV5-4
clone size: NA
D gene: NA
J gene: TRBJ2-7
CDR3 protein: CASSASMHEQYF
CDR3 DNA: TGTGCCAGCAGCGCATCTATGCACGAGCAGTACTTC

V gene: TRBV5-1
clone size: NA
D gene: NA
J gene: TRBJ1-1
CDR3 protein: CASSLTTNTEAFF
CDR3 DNA: TGCGCCAGCAGCTTGACCACGAACACTGAAGCTTTCTTT

V gene: TRBV30
clone size: NA
D gene: NA
J gene: TRBJ2-1
CDR3 protein: CAWSGLASGEQFF
CDR3 DNA: TGTGCCTGGAGTGGTCTCGCCTCGGGGGAGCAGTTCTTC

V gene: TRBV5-4
clone size: NA
D gene: NA
J gene: TRBJ2-4
CDR3 protein: CASSSGSIIAKNIQYF
CDR3 DNA: TGTGCCAGCAGCTCCGGATCTATCATAGCCAAAAACATTCAGTACTTC

V gene: TRBV27
clone size: NA
D gene: TRBD1
J gene: TRBJ1-6
CDR3 protein: CASSFTRTGADSPLHF
CDR3 DNA: TGTGCCAGCAGTTTTACCCGTACAGGGGCCGATTCACCCCTCCACTTT

V gene: TRBV18
clone size: NA
D gene: NA
J gene: TRBJ2-1
CDR3 protein: CASSLRENEQFF
CDR3 DNA: TGTGCCAGCTCCCTCAGGGAAAATGAGCAGTTCTTC

V gene: TRBV19
clone size: NA
D gene: NA
J gene: TRBJ1-5
CDR3 protein: CASSTPRGGGPGQPQHF
CDR3 DNA: TGTGCCAGTAGTACGCCGCGTGGGGGGGGGCCCGGGCAGCCCCAGCATTTT

V gene: TRBV6-6
clone size: NA
D gene: NA
J gene: TRBJ2-7
CDR3 protein: CASSYSREEYEQYF
CDR3 DNA: TGTGCCAGCAGTTACTCCCGTGAGGAGTACGAGCAGTACTTC

V gene: TRBV30
clone size: NA
D gene: NA
J gene: TRBJ2-3
CDR3 protein: CAWSVRGGTDTQYF
CDR3 DNA: TGTGCCTGGAGTGTGAGAGGGGGCACAGATACGCAGTATTTT

V gene: TRBV7-2
clone size: NA
D gene: NA
J gene: TRBJ2-1
CDR3 protein: CASSPLGPYNEQFF
CDR3 DNA: TGTGCCAGCAGCCCCCTGGGGCCCTACAATGAGCAGTTCTTC

V gene: TRBV15
clone size: NA
D gene: NA
J gene: TRBJ2-7
CDR3 protein: CATSLAGYEQYF
CDR3 DNA: TGTGCCACCAGCCTCGCAGGGTACGAGCAGTACTTC

V gene: TRBV28
clone size: NA
D gene: NA
J gene: TRBJ2-7
CDR3 protein: CASSHRTYEQYF
CDR3 DNA: TGTGCCAGCAGCCACAGAACCTACGAGCAGTACTTC

V gene: TRBV20-1
clone size: NA
D gene: NA
J gene: TRBJ1-1
CDR3 protein: CSATQGAEAFF
CDR3 DNA: TGCAGTGCTACCCAGGGAGCTGAAGCTTTCTTT

V gene: TRBV7-2
clone size: NA
D gene: NA
J gene: TRBJ2-3
CDR3 protein: CASSSGALQITDTQYF
CDR3 DNA: TGTGCCAGCAGCTCCGGGGCCCTGCAGATCACAGATACGCAGTATTTT